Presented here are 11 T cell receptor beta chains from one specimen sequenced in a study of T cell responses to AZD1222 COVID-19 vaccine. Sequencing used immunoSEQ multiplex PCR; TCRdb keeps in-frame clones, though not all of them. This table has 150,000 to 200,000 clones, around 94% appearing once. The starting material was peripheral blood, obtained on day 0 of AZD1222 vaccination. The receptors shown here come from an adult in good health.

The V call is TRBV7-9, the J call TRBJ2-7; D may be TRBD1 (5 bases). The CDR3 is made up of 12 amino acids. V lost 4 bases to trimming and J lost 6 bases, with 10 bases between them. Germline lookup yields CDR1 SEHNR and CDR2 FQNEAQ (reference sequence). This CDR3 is CASSSQGSEQYF. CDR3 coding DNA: TGTGCCAGCAGCTCCCAGGGTTCCGAGCAGTACTTC.

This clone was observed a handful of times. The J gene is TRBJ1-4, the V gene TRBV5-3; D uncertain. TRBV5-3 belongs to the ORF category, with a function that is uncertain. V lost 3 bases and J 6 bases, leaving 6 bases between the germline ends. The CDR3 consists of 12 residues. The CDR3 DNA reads TGTGCCAGAAGCTCAACGGATGAAAAACTGTTTTTT. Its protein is CARSSTDEKLFF.

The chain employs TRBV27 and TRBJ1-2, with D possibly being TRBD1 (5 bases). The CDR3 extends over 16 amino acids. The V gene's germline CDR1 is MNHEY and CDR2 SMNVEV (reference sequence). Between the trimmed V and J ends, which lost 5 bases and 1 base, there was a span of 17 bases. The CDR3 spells CASSRRAGGVNYGYTF. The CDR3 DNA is TGTGCCAGCAGTCGGAGGGCCGGGGGAGTTAACTATGGCTACACCTTC.

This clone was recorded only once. CDR3 DNA: TGTGCCAGCAGCCAGAGGGGGGAGGTGGGCAATGAGCAGTTCTTC. Translating gives CASSQRGEVGNEQFF. The J gene is TRBJ2-1, the V gene TRBV3-1 (or the pseudogene TRBV3-2); TRBD1 or TRBD2 may be the D gene (6 bases each). The CDR3 covers 15 residues. Germline CDR1 LGHDT, CDR2 YNNKEL (reference sequence). Trimming took off 3 bases at V and 6 bases at J, with 15 bases between the two ends.

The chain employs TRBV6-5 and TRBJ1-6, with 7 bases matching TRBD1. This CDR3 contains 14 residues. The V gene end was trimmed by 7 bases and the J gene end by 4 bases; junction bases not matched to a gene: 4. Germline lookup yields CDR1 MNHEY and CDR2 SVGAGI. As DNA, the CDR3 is TGTGCCAGCAACAGGGGCCAGTATAATTCACCCCTCCACTTT. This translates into CASNRGQYNSPLHF.

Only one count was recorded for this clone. DNA of the CDR3: TGTGCCAGCAGCTTAGGAGGATCAATTCAAGAGACCCAGTACTTC. Its translation: CASSLGGSIQETQYF. This chain links TRBV6-5 with TRBJ2-5; D perhaps matches TRBD2 (5 bases). V was shortened by 6 bases and J by 2 bases, with 16 bases between the two germline ends. CDR3 length: 15 residues. CDR1 is MNHEY and CDR2 is SVGAGI in the germline V gene.

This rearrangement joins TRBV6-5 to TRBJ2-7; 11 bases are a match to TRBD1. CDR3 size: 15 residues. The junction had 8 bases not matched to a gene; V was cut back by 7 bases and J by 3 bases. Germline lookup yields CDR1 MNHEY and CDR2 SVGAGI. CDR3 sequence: CASMDAGQGVYEQYF. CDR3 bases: TGTGCCAGCATGGACGCGGGACAGGGGGTCTACGAGCAGTACTTC.

The CDR3 nucleotides read TGTGCCAGCAGCACCCGACAGGATTCCTACGAGCAGTACTTC. Encoded protein: CASSTRQDSYEQYF. The chain is built from TRBV7-2 and TRBJ2-7; possibly TRBD1 for D (6 bases). This CDR3 spans 14 amino acids. Deletions cut 5 bases from V and 1 base from J, with 12 bases between. From germline, CDR1 is SGHTA and CDR2 FQGNSA.

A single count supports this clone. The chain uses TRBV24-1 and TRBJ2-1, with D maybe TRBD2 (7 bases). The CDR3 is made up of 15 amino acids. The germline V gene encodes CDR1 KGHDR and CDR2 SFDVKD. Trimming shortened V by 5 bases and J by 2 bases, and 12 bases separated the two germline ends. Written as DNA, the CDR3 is TGTGCCACCAGTGGGGTAGGGGGGGCCTACAATGAGCAGTTCTTC. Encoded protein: CATSGVGGAYNEQFF.

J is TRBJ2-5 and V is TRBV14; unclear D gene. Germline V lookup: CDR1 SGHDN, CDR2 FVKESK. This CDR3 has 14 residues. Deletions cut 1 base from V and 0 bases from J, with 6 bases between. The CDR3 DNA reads TGTGCCAGCAGCCAAGTCACGTACCAAGAGACCCAGTACTTC. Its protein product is CASSQVTYQETQYF.

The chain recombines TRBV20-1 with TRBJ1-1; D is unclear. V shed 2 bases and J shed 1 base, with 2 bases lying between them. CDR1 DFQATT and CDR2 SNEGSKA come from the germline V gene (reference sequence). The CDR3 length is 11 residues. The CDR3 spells CSARPNTEAFF. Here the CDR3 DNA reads TGCAGTGCTAGACCGAACACTGAAGCTTTCTTT.